This T cell receptor (beta chain) was recovered during a study of a mutant IDH1 vaccine in newly diagnosed glioma. Sample time point: week 35, safety follow-up. The vaccine gave 300 ug of a 20-mer mutant IDH1 peptide subcutaneously per dose. The germline CDR1 and CDR2 sequences are LNHNV and YYDKDF (reference sequence). The CDR3 has 13 residues. V dropped 0 bases and J dropped 5 bases, with 8 bases sitting between them. Generated by immunoSEQ multiplex PCR, the TCRdb table keeps only in-frame clones and is missing some. Found here are roughly 60,000 clones, about four fifths of them singletons; the top ten hold roughly 5.3%. About this clone: Its antigen is not known.

The source material was PBMCs, sampled from a glioma patient whose treatment included an IDH1 peptide vaccine. V and J are TRBV15 and TRBJ2-7; D tentatively fits TRBD1 or TRBD2 (5 bases each). This TCR came from a man aged 35-49 years with glioma. The CDR3 protein is CATSRDLGDEQYF. For the CDR3, the DNA is TGTGCCACCAGCAGAGATCTGGGGGACGAGCAGTACTTC.